Following are 8 T cell receptor beta chains from one sample sequenced in a study of radiotherapy plus CTLA-4 blockade in lung cancer (dated by TCRdb to the late 2010s). The protocol used for the library was the immunoSEQ multiplex PCR assay. TCRdb re-hosts the immuneACCESS table, in-frame sequences only. Its copies lack some clones; in the studies checked, an unresolved V gene accounts for under half of them, and the cause for the rest is not known. This sample holds tens of thousands of clones; approximately 68% were observed only once. The ten largest clones represent about 8% of the sample. The specimen comprised peripheral blood, sampled from a patient treated with radiotherapy plus ipilimumab. The receptors originated from a human donor with non-small cell lung cancer whose response to radiotherapy plus ipilimumab could not be evaluated.

This clone was seen only once. The sample has other DNA sequences that encode this CDR3 too. The chain links TRBV7-9 to TRBJ1-6, with a possible D match to TRBD1 (6 bases). Germline-derived CDR1 and CDR2 are SEHNR and FQNEAQ (reference sequence). The V and J ends lost 2 bases and 8 bases respectively, with 16 bases between them. The CDR3 sequence is 16 residues long. CDR3 DNA sequence: TGTGCCAGCAGCTTAACAACAGGGAAAGGAGATTCACCCCTCCACTTT. Translation: CASSLTTGKGDSPLHF.

V is TRBV11-3 and J is TRBJ1-1; D uncertain. Germline V gene lookup returns CDR1 SGHNT and CDR2 YENEEA. There are 11 residues in the CDR3. Between the trimmed V and J ends, which lost 4 bases and 3 bases, there was a span of 3 bases. CDR3 nucleotide sequence: TGTGCCAGCAGCTCATACACTGAAGCTTTCTTT. This codes for CASSSYTEAFF.

This chain joins TRBV28 and TRBJ2-1; 16 positions agree with TRBD2. V gave up 6 bases and J gave up 6 bases; unmatched junction bases: 14. The germline gives CDR1 MDHEN, CDR2 SYDVKM. The CDR3 is made up of 19 amino acids. This chain's CDR3 is CASSVPGLAGGSYPNEQFF. The CDR3, as DNA: TGTGCCAGCAGCGTCCCGGGACTAGCGGGGGGGTCATACCCCAATGAGCAGTTCTTC.

The chain joins TRBV30 to TRBJ1-5; 10 nucleotides align to TRBD1. CDR1 and CDR2 (germline): GTSNPN, SVGIG (reference sequence). CDR3 length: 14 amino acids. With V trimmed by 4 bases and J by 6 bases, 6 bases remained unmatched. For the CDR3, the DNA is TGTGCCTGGACTCCAGGGACAGGGGCTCAGCCCCAGCATTTT. This gives the protein CAWTPGTGAQPQHF.

In this sample, this clone turned up a few times. This rearrangement joins TRBV6-1 to TRBJ1-1; D is possibly TRBD1 (5 bases). Germline V gene data show CDR1 as MNHNS and CDR2 as SASEGT. The CDR3 is made up of 14 amino acids. The V end lost 0 bases, the J end lost 10 bases, and 15 bases lay between the germline ends. CDR3 sequence reads: CASSEAYYRGGAFF. CDR3 bases: TGTGCCAGCAGTGAAGCCTATTATCGGGGGGGAGCTTTCTTT.

This chain uses TRBV6-1 with TRBJ2-3; 10 nucleotides align to TRBD2. Germline V gene data show CDR1 as MNHNS and CDR2 as SASEGT. This CDR3 comprises 15 residues. With V trimmed by 7 bases and J by 4 bases, 8 bases remained unmatched. The CDR3 nucleotides are TGTGCCAGCACGCGCCTAGCGGGAGTCCCAGATACGCAGTATTTT. Its translation is CASTRLAGVPDTQYF.

The rearrangement uses TRBV7-8 and TRBJ2-2; 10 nucleotides align to TRBD1. V shed 6 bases and J 7 bases; nucleotides not matched to a gene: 11. Germline CDR1 and CDR2: SGHVS and FQNEAQ. The CDR3 length is 16 residues. The CDR3 is CASRSSPTGGIGELFF. In DNA form, the CDR3 reads TGTGCCAGCAGATCTTCCCCGACAGGGGGCATCGGGGAGCTGTTTTTT.

The rearrangement joins TRBV11-3 to TRBJ2-5; 7 nucleotides line up with TRBD2. The CDR3 has 15 residues. V was clipped by 5 bases and J by 5 bases; unmatched bases: 11. The germline CDR1 and CDR2 sequences are SGHNT and YENEEA. This chain's CDR3 is CASSPYVGGVETQYF. The DNA of the CDR3 is TGTGCCAGCAGCCCATATGTGGGGGGGGTGGAGACCCAGTACTTC. The whole variable domain, filled in from reference TRBV11-3 and TRBJ2-5, reads EAGVVQSPRYKIIEKKQPVAFWCNPISGHNTLYWYLQNLGQGPELLIRYENEEAVDDSQLPKDRFSAERLKGVDSTLKIQPAELGDSAVYLCASSPYVGGVETQYFGPGTRLLVL.